The 8 T cell receptor beta chains below were found in one sample sequenced in a study of CD8 T cells in Susac syndrome. RNA totalling about 0.45 to 1 ug underwent reverse transcription with random hexamers. TCRdb analysed the immunoSEQ multiplex PCR reads with MiXCR anew, one entry per CDR3 protein. The sample lists about 300,000 distinct CDR3 sequences; roughly 85% were seen once. Sequences were obtained from CD8+ T cells from PBMCs. These receptors originate from a human donor with multiple sclerosis.

The chain employs TRBV4-3 and TRBJ2-1, with TRBD2 matching over 13 bases. This CDR3 is built from 17 residues. Per the germline V gene, CDR1 is LGHNA and CDR2 is YSLEER. With 3 bases clipped from V and 4 bases from J, the junction kept 6 bases outside the gene matches. In DNA form, the CDR3 reads TGCGCCAGCAGCCATGGACTAGCGGGAGAGTCTTACAATGAGCAGTTCTTC. This translates into CASSHGLAGESYNEQFF.

This clonotype was detected once. This chain joins TRBV5-6 and TRBJ2-1; 13 nucleotides match TRBD2. The trim removed 10 bases at V and 7 bases at J, leaving 5 bases unmatched. This CDR3 spans 13 amino acids. Germline V gene data show CDR1 as SGHDT and CDR2 as YYEEEE. Here the CDR3 DNA reads TGTGCCTACAAGGGACTAGCGGGAAATGAGCAGTTCTTC. Its protein is CAYKGLAGNEQFF.

The chain recombines TRBV29-1 with TRBJ2-7, with TRBD1 matching over 8 bases. CDR3 length: 16 residues. The junction had 13 bases not matched to a gene; V was cut back by 1 base and J by 5 bases. Germline V gene lookup returns CDR1 SQVTM and CDR2 ANQGSEA. The CDR3 DNA sequence: TGCAGCGTTGAAGGCGCCTCTGGGACAGGCCTTAACGAGCAGTACTTC. Translated: CSVEGASGTGLNEQYF.

The CDR3 is CASSYGEDTEAFF. In DNA form, the CDR3 reads TGTGCCAGCAGTTACGGGGAGGACACTGAAGCTTTCTTT. This chain joins TRBV6-5 and TRBJ1-1; D not resolved. This CDR3 region has 13 residues. Germline CDR1 reads MNHEY; CDR2 reads SVGAGI. V gave up 2 bases and J gave up 3 bases, with 7 bases separating them.

The gene calls are TRBV9 and TRBJ2-7, with D perhaps assigned TRBD1 or TRBD2 (5 bases each). V gave up 0 bases and J gave up 0 bases, with 10 bases separating them. This CDR3 has 15 residues. Germline lookup yields CDR1 SGDLS and CDR2 YYNGEE. The CDR3 here is CASSVEAGSSYEQYF. The CDR3 DNA reads TGTGCCAGCAGCGTAGAAGCAGGGAGCTCCTACGAGCAGTACTTC.

V and J are TRBV20-1 and TRBJ2-1, with 12 bases fitting TRBD2. This CDR3 has 16 amino acids. After removal of 1 base from V and 8 bases from J, the junction contained 9 bases not matched to a gene. Germline V gene sequence: CDR1 DFQATT, CDR2 SNEGSKA (reference sequence). The CDR3 is CSARGEASGRGYEQFF. The CDR3 DNA reads TGCAGTGCTAGAGGCGAGGCTAGCGGGAGGGGGTATGAGCAGTTCTTC.

As DNA, the CDR3 is TGCGCCAGCAGCCCCTCCTGGGGGCAGGGCACAATAAGTTATGGCTACACCTTC. Protein sequence: CASSPSWGQGTISYGYTF. The chain links TRBV5-1 to TRBJ1-2, with D possibly TRBD1 on 6 matching bases. Germline loops: CDR1 SGHRS, CDR2 YFSETQ. The germline V and J ends were trimmed by 4 bases and 5 bases, with 27 bases remaining between them. This CDR3 comprises 18 residues.

The chain recombines TRBV12-5 with TRBJ2-7; D is perhaps TRBD1 (5 bases). The germline gives CDR1 LGHNT, CDR2 FRNRAP. The CDR3 runs to 13 residues. Trimming stripped 2 bases from V and 3 bases from J, with 8 bases between. CDR3 amino acids: CASGLSGHYEQYF. In nucleotides, the CDR3 is TGTGCTAGTGGTTTGTCAGGACACTACGAGCAGTACTTC.